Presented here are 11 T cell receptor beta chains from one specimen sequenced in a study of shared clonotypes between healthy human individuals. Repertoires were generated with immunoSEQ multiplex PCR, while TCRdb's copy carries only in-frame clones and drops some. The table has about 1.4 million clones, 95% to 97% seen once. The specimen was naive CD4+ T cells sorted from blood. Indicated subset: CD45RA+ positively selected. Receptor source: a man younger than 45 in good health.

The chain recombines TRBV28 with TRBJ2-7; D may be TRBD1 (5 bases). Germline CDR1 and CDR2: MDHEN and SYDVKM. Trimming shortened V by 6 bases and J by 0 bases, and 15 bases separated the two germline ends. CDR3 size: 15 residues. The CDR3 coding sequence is TGTGCCAGCAGCAGCGTTTCAGGGAACTCCTACGAGCAGTACTTC. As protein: CASSSVSGNSYEQYF. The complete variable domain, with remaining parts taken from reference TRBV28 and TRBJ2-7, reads DVKVTQSSRYLVKRTGEKVFLECVQDMDHENMFWYRQDPGLGLRLIYFSYDVKMKEKGDIPEGYSVSREKKERFSLILESASTNQTSMYLCASSSVSGNSYEQYFGPGTRLTVT.

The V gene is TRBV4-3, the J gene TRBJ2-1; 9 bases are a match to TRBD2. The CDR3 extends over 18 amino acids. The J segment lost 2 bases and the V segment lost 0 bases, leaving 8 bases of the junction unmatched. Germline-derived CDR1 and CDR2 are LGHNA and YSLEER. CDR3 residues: CASSQDLPSGNPYNEQFF. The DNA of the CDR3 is TGCGCCAGCAGCCAAGATCTTCCTAGCGGGAACCCCTACAATGAGCAGTTCTTC.

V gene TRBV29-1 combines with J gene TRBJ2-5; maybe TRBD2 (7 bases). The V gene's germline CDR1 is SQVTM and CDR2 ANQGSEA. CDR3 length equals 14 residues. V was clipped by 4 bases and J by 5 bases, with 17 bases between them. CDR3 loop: CSVVPRRGGETQYF. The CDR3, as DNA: TGCAGCGTTGTTCCGAGGAGGGGGGGGGAGACCCAGTACTTC.

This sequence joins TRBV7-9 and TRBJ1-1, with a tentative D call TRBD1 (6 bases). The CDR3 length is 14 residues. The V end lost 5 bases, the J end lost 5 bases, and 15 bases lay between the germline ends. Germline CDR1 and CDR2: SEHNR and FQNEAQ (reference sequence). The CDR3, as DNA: TGTGCCAGCAGCCCCTTACAGGGACATACTGAAGCTTTCTTT. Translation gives CASSPLQGHTEAFF.

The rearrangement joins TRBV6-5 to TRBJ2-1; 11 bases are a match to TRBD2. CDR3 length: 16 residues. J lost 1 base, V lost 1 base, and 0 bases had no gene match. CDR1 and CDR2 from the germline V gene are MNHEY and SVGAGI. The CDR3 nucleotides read TGTGCCAGCAGTTACTTAGCGGGAGGGTCCTACAATGAGCAGTTCTTC. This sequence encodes CASSYLAGGSYNEQFF.

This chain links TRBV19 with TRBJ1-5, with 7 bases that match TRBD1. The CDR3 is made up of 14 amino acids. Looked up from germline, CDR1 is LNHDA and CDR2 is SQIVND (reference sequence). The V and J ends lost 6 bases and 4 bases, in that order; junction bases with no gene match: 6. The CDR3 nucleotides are TGTGCCAGTAGCGTGGGACAGACTAATCAGCCCCAGCATTTT. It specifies CASSVGQTNQPQHF.

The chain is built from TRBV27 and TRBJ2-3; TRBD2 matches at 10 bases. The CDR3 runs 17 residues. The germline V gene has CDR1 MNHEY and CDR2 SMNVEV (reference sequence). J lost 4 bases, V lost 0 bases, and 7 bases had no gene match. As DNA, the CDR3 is TGTGCCAGCAGTTTATCGCTAGCGGGAGATGGTGCAGATACGCAGTATTTT. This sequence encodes CASSLSLAGDGADTQYF.

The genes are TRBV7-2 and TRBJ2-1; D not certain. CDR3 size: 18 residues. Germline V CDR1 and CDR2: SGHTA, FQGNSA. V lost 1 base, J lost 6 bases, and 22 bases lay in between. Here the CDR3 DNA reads TGTGCCAGCAGCTTAGGTGAGTTTTGGCAAAACAAACGCAATGAGCAGTTCTTC. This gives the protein CASSLGEFWQNKRNEQFF.

The CDR3 DNA reads TGTGCCAGCAGCCGGTCGGGGGTGTCCTACGAGCAGTACTTC. It translates to CASSRSGVSYEQYF. This rearrangement joins TRBV27 to TRBJ2-7; D perhaps matches TRBD2 (6 bases). Germline assignment: CDR1 MNHEY and CDR2 SMNVEV (reference sequence). This CDR3 contains 14 residues. V lost 6 bases and J 1 base, leaving 13 bases between the germline ends.

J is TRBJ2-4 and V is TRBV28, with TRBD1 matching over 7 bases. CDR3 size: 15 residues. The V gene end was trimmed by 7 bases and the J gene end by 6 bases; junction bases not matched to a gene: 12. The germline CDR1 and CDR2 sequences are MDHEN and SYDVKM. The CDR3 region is CASTAYRQGSNIQYF. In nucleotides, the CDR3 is TGTGCCAGCACCGCCTACAGACAGGGTTCAAACATTCAGTACTTC.

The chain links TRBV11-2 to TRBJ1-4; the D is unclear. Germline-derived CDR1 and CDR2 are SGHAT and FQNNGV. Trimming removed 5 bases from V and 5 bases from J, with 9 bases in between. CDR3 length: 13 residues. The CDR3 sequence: CASSRAQNEKLFF. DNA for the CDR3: TGTGCCAGCAGCAGGGCCCAGAATGAAAAACTGTTTTTT.